One T cell receptor beta chain is described in this entry. This specimen belongs to a study of blood T cell repertoires in COVID-19. The repertoire was sequenced with immunoSEQ multiplex PCR; TCRdb's copy has only in-frame clones and lacks some. This sample has about 88,000 clones, with 80% to 90% found just once. The CDR3 sequence is 17 residues long. The germline CDR1 and CDR2 sequences are SQVTM and ANQGSEA. The V gene end was trimmed by 4 bases and the J gene end by 0 bases; junction bases not matched to a gene: 8. The TCR was taken from a woman of 80 years or more with active COVID-19. The V and J genes are TRBV29-1 and TRBJ2-6; 8 bases match TRBD1. The sequencing input was peripheral blood. The CDR3 DNA follows: TGCAGCGTTGGGGGCAGGGGGCGGGCCTCTGGGGCCAACGTCCTGACTTTC. It yields the protein CSVGGRGRASGANVLTF.